The 23 T cell receptor beta chains reported below all come from one sample, sequenced in a study of early T cells in non-severe SARS-CoV-2 infection. TCRdb passed the 5' RACE reads through MiXCR, listing each CDR3 protein once. The sample yields over 85,000 distinct CDR3 sequences, roughly 12% seen once. The sample in question was whole blood, obtained at baseline. Receptors were obtained from an adult who was a healthcare worker with PCR-confirmed SARS-CoV-2 infection or an uninfected control (not recorded which).

This clonotype was seen more than once but under ten times. This chain connects TRBV19 to TRBJ2-7, with D possibly TRBD2 on 6 matching bases. Trimming left V 5 bases short and J 0 bases short, with 14 bases between. The CDR3 totals 15 residues. The germline V gene encodes CDR1 LNHDA and CDR2 SQIVND (reference sequence). CDR3 residues: CASSSPGDASYEQYF. The CDR3 coding sequence is TGTGCCAGTAGTTCCCCGGGGGACGCCTCCTACGAGCAGTACTTC.

There are many counts of this clonotype. The CDR3: CASSFTRGTEAFF. The CDR3 region has the DNA TGTGCCAGCAGCTTCACCAGGGGCACTGAAGCTTTCTTT. The chain recombines TRBV7-2 with TRBJ1-1; D might be TRBD1 (6 bases). Germline loops: CDR1 SGHTA, CDR2 FQGNSA. V lost 3 bases and J lost 4, with 9 bases in between. The CDR3 covers 13 residues. The complete variable domain, with remaining parts taken from reference TRBV7-2 and TRBJ1-1, reads GAGVSQSPSNKVTEKGKDVELRCDPISGHTALYWYRQSLGQGLEFLIYFQGNSAPDKSGLPSDRFSAERTGGSVSTLTIQRTQQEDSAVYLCASSFTRGTEAFFGQGTRLTVV.

Concerning this clonotype itself: A much larger clone differs from this one at a single base, so this may be a read error. The gene calls are TRBV4-2 and TRBJ1-1; 7 nucleotides match TRBD1. This CDR3 is built from 14 residues. Germline V lookup: CDR1 LGHNA, CDR2 YNFKEQ. CDR3 in DNA: TGTGTCAGCAGCCAACGACAGGGGAACACTGAAGCTTTCTTT. Translating gives CVSSQRQGNTEAFF.

This clonotype has a handful of counts. This sequence joins TRBV3-1 and TRBJ1-5; weak D call: TRBD1 (5 bases). The V gene's germline CDR1 is LGHDT and CDR2 YNNKEL (reference sequence). The CDR3 has 15 amino acids. Trimming removed 4 bases from V and 6 bases from J, with 16 bases in between. CDR3 bases: TGTGCCAGCAGCCGAGACAGATCTGGGGGTCAGCCCCAGCATTTT. Amino acids: CASSRDRSGGQPQHF. Variable domain in full (rest from reference TRBV3-1 and TRBJ1-5): DTAVSQTPKYLVTQMGNDKSIKCEQNLGHDTMYWYKQDSKKFLKIMFSYNNKELIINETVPNRFSPKSPDKAHLNLHINSLELGDSAVYFCASSRDRSGGQPQHFGDGTRLSIL.

This clonotype was detected only a few times. The J gene is TRBJ1-1, the V gene TRBV20-1; D call uncertain. The CDR3 has 14 residues. Germline CDR1 DFQATT, CDR2 SNEGSKA (reference sequence). The V end lost 4 bases, the J end lost 2 bases, and 14 bases lay between the germline ends. CDR3 sequence (DNA): TGCAGTGCTATCCCCGGCGGGGTAAACACTGAAGCTTTCTTT. The encoded protein is CSAIPGGVNTEAFF.

This clonotype has just a few counts. The chain uses TRBV28 and TRBJ2-5; the D is unclear. V dropped 3 bases and J dropped 4 bases, with 9 bases sitting between them. CDR1 is MDHEN, CDR2 SYDVKM, per germline. The CDR3 loop spans 13 amino acids. The DNA of the CDR3 is TGTGCCAGCAGTTTCAGTCCGGGAGAGACCCAGTACTTC. It is translated as CASSFSPGETQYF.

The chain combines TRBV4-1 with TRBJ2-1, with 7 bases lining up with TRBD1. Germline CDR1 reads MGHRA; CDR2 reads YSYEKL. The CDR3 is 16 amino acids. Trimming removed 1 base from V and 4 bases from J; junction bases left unmatched: 7. As DNA, the CDR3 is TGCGCCAGCAGCCAAGGAGTGACAGGGATATACAATGAGCAGTTCTTC. This gives the protein CASSQGVTGIYNEQFF.

This clonotype was seen repeatedly, ten times or more. The chain uses TRBV29-1 and TRBJ1-2; weak D call: TRBD1 (5 bases). The germline V gene encodes CDR1 SQVTM and CDR2 ANQGSEA. CDR3 size: 13 residues. The ends were cut back, 2 bases at V and 4 bases at J, with 11 bases in the middle. The CDR3 region is CSVEQGYSYGYTF. Written as DNA, the CDR3 is TGCAGCGTTGAACAGGGCTATAGCTATGGCTACACCTTC.

The V gene is TRBV28, the J gene TRBJ2-7, with D unclear. The CDR3 runs to 15 residues. CDR1 MDHEN and CDR2 SYDVKM come from the germline V gene. With 5 bases removed from V and 4 bases from J, the gap between germline ends came to 18 bases. The CDR3 is CASSGRAEPVYEQYF. The CDR3 DNA follows: TGTGCCAGCAGTGGTAGGGCAGAACCTGTGTACGAGCAGTACTTC.

This clonotype turned up a few times. The chain recombines TRBV5-1 with TRBJ1-4; D gene unclear. The germline V gene has CDR1 SGHRS and CDR2 YFSETQ. Trimming took off 7 bases at V and 4 bases at J, with 11 bases between the two ends. This CDR3 has 13 residues. The CDR3 coding sequence is TGCGCCAGCGGGAAGGAACATAATGAAAAACTGTTTTTT. It codes for CASGKEHNEKLFF.

The V call is TRBV29-1, the J call TRBJ1-2, with D perhaps matching TRBD1 (5 bases). Germline V lookup: CDR1 SQVTM, CDR2 ANQGSEA. V shed 6 bases and J shed 0 bases, with 17 bases lying between them. The CDR3 has 15 residues. Here the CDR3 DNA reads TGCAGCGTGGGGCCATCCTATGGGGCTAACTATGGCTACACCTTC. This encodes CSVGPSYGANYGYTF.

Many counts were recorded for this clonotype. The chain has TRBV19 and TRBJ1-5; TRBD1 is a possible D gene (6 bases). The ends were cut back, 6 bases at V and 4 bases at J, with 10 bases in the middle. Germline V gene data show CDR1 as LNHDA and CDR2 as SQIVND (reference sequence). The CDR3 covers 13 residues. The CDR3 DNA reads TGTGCCAGTAGAGGGGGGAGGAATCAGCCCCAGCATTTT. It codes for CASRGGRNQPQHF.

This clonotype was counted only a few times. This chain links TRBV20-1 with TRBJ2-1, with no clear D. V was cut by 1 base and J by 6 bases, with 19 bases left in between. Germline-derived CDR1 and CDR2 are DFQATT and SNEGSKA (reference sequence). The CDR3 extends over 16 amino acids. The CDR3 region is CSARGNGYWAFNEQFF. The DNA of the CDR3 is TGCAGTGCTAGAGGTAATGGCTATTGGGCCTTCAATGAGCAGTTCTTC.

In its sample, this clonotype was seen a few times. The chain joins TRBV4-1 to TRBJ2-3, with D maybe TRBD2 (6 bases). Germline V gene data show CDR1 as MGHRA and CDR2 as YSYEKL. The CDR3 has 14 residues. Trimming removed 3 bases at V and 8 bases at J, with 15 bases between. The CDR3 sequence: CASSQEFGTPTQYF. DNA of the CDR3: TGCGCCAGCAGCCAGGAATTCGGGACTCCTACGCAGTATTTT.

This sequence joins TRBV27 and TRBJ1-2; D might be TRBD1 (5 bases). This CDR3 is built from 14 residues. Germline loops: CDR1 MNHEY, CDR2 SMNVEV (reference sequence). Between the trimmed V and J ends, which lost 5 bases and 1 base, there was a span of 11 bases. The CDR3 DNA reads TGTGCCAGCAGTCCCCATGACAGTAACTATGGCTACACCTTC. Its protein product is CASSPHDSNYGYTF.

This clonotype was seen many times. This chain links TRBV11-2 with TRBJ2-7; no firm D call. The CDR3 totals 11 residues. With 1 base removed from V and 7 bases from J, the gap between germline ends came to 5 bases. CDR1 is SGHAT and CDR2 is FQNNGV in the germline V gene. The CDR3 loop is CASSLVREQYF. The CDR3 coding sequence is TGTGCCAGCAGCTTAGTGCGTGAGCAGTACTTC.

CDR3 loop: CASSQQDYEQYF. The CDR3, as DNA: TGTGCCAGCAGTCAACAGGACTACGAGCAGTACTTC. The rearrangement links TRBV2 to TRBJ2-7; possibly TRBD1 for D (5 bases). Germline CDR1 is SNHLY and CDR2 is FYNNEI. This CDR3 spans 12 amino acids. Trimming left V 5 bases short and J 3 bases short, with 8 bases between.

This clonotype was picked up one time. The chain is built from TRBV29-1 and TRBJ2-5; perhaps D is TRBD1 or TRBD2 (5 bases each). The CDR3 loop spans 12 amino acids. The ends were cut back, 7 bases at V and 5 bases at J, with 14 bases in the middle. Per the germline V gene, CDR1 is SQVTM and CDR2 is ANQGSEA. The CDR3, as DNA: TGCAGCGGGCATCAGGGACCGGAGACCCAGTACTTC. This sequence encodes CSGHQGPETQYF.

Many counts were recorded for this clonotype. The chain employs TRBV7-6 and TRBJ2-5; TRBD2 matches at 8 bases. The CDR3 consists of 15 residues. The V segment lost 3 bases and the J segment 4 bases; nucleotides outside the gene matches: 7. Germline loops: CDR1 SGHVS, CDR2 FNYEAQ. CDR3 region: CASSFGRGTPETQYF. For the CDR3, the DNA is TGTGCCAGCAGCTTCGGGAGGGGGACCCCAGAGACCCAGTACTTC.

This rearrangement joins TRBV6-5 to TRBJ1-6; D gene ambiguous. Germline CDR1 MNHEY, CDR2 SVGAGI. The V end was cut by 0 bases, the J end by 7 bases, with 10 bases between. There are 15 residues in the CDR3. The DNA of the CDR3 is TGTGCCAGCAGTTACTCGTCGGCTGGGAATTCACCCCTCCACTTT. Translated, it gives CASSYSSAGNSPLHF.

A remark on this clonotype: The junction departs from the called germline gene at one end, perhaps through a read error. The V call is TRBV11-1, the J call TRBJ1-1, with D tentatively TRBD1 (5 bases). The germline gives CDR1 SGHAT, CDR2 FQDESV (reference sequence). The CDR3 runs 12 residues. The CDR3 protein is CASSFPPGEQLF. The CDR3 DNA follows: TGTGCCAGCAGCTTCCCCCCGGGGGAGCAACTCTTT.

This chain uses TRBV19 with TRBJ1-5; D not certain. There are 12 residues in the CDR3. Germline-derived CDR1 and CDR2 are LNHDA and SQIVND (reference sequence). With 3 bases removed from V and 5 bases from J, the gap between germline ends came to 5 bases. CDR3 region: CASSMRDQPQHF. DNA of the CDR3: TGTGCCAGTAGTATGAGGGATCAGCCCCAGCATTTT.

This rearrangement joins TRBV9 to TRBJ2-7; D possibly matches TRBD1 or TRBD2 (5 bases each). Trimming stripped 4 bases from V and 6 bases from J, with 20 bases between. The germline V gene encodes CDR1 SGDLS and CDR2 YYNGEE. This CDR3 comprises 15 residues. CDR3 sequence (DNA): TGTGCCAGCAGCTTGGGACCAAATATCCGCGGCGAGCAGTACTTC. Protein: CASSLGPNIRGEQYF.